This TCR beta chain stems from a study of CD8+ T cells in alopecia areata. Turning to the study itself: Dosing spanned 6 to 18 months on tofacitinib, then 6 months off drug. General study results and limits: Tofacitinib did not eliminate many expanded lesional clones from scalp or blood. A single nonresponder leaves the baseline CD8+ expansion link to response uncertain.

Treatment indicated: oral pan-JAK inhibitor, 5-10 mg twice daily. Lesional scalp punch biopsies and peripheral blood were collected from alopecia areata patients. Turning to this clone: Antigen specificity is unknown.

cDNA serving as the sequencing template came from extracted, reverse transcribed RNA. TCRdb keeps only in-frame clones here, not all; method: immunoSEQ multiplex PCR. This table has about 180,000 clones, 53% appearing once. The CDR3 extends over 14 amino acids. V trimming: 5 bases; J trimming: 8 bases; junction bases outside the gene matches: 10. Germline CDR1 reads SGHRS; CDR2 reads YFSETQ. This sequence joins TRBV5-1 and TRBJ2-1; 7 bases are a match to TRBD2. This sequence originates from a human donor with alopecia areata. The sample consisted of CD8+ T cells sorted from blood, taken at week 24, from a patient treated with tofacitinib. The CDR3 region is CASRTASGADEQFF. The CDR3 DNA sequence: TGCGCCAGCAGGACGGCCAGCGGGGCGGATGAGCAGTTCTTC.